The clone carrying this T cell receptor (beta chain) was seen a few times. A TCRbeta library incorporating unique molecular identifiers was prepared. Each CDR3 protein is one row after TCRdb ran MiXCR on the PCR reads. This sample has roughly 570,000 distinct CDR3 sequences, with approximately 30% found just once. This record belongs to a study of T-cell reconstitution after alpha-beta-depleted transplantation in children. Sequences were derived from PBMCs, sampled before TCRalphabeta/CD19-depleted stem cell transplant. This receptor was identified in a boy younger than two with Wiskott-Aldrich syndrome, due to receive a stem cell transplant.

CDR3 coding DNA: TGCAGTGCTAGAGACAGCGGGAGAAATGAGCAGTTCTTC. It translates to CSARDSGRNEQFF. The chain carries TRBV20-1 and TRBJ2-1; 8 nucleotides match TRBD2. After removal of 0 bases from V and 7 bases from J, the junction contained 2 bases not matched to a gene. This CDR3 is built from 13 residues. Germline values: CDR1 DFQATT, CDR2 SNEGSKA (reference sequence).